This paragraph reports one T cell receptor beta chain. This record belongs to a study of cytomegalovirus exposure and HLA in healthy donors. Germline-derived CDR1 and CDR2 are GTSNPN and SVGIG (reference sequence). V gave up 2 bases and J gave up 4 bases, with 9 bases separating them. The CDR3 has 13 amino acids. Primers included in the PCR were 60 Vbeta and 13 Jbeta primers. Some clones are missing from TCRdb's copy, which holds only in-frame ones; the method was immunoSEQ multiplex PCR. The table has about 150,000 clones, around 80% seen once. Sequencing input: PBMCs. The V gene is TRBV30, the J gene TRBJ1-3; no firm D call. The TCR comes from a man aged 25 to 45 in good health and CMV-seronegative. The CDR3 loop is CAWSSGSGNTIYF. The CDR3 DNA reads as TGTGCCTGGAGTTCGGGGTCCGGAAACACCATATATTTT. Looking up the rest from reference TRBV30 and TRBJ1-3 gives the full variable domain: SQTIHQWPATLVQPVGSPLSLECTVEGTSNPNLYWYRQAAGRGLQLLFYSVGIGQISSEVPQNLSASRPQDRQFILSSKKLLLSDSGFYLCAWSSGSGNTIYFGEGSWLTVV.